A single sample gave rise to the 17 T cell receptor beta chains below, sequenced in a study of blood T cell repertoires in COVID-19. The method was immunoSEQ multiplex PCR; TCRdb's version includes in-frame clones alone and lacks a portion of them. Altogether a few hundred thousand clones are present, approximately 90% being singletons, with the ten largest covering 0.75% to 0.9%. The material sequenced was peripheral blood. These TCRs come from a man aged 25 to 40 with acute or convalescent COVID-19.

This clone was counted a single time. This chain joins TRBV29-1 and TRBJ1-2, with D possibly being TRBD1 (5 bases). The CDR3 loop spans 13 amino acids. V dropped 6 bases and J dropped 3 bases, with 14 bases sitting between them. CDR1 and CDR2 (germline): SQVTM, ANQGSEA. CDR3 nucleotides: TGCAGCGTGGGGGGTGGACGGGACTATGGCTACACCTTC. Its protein product is CSVGGGRDYGYTF.

V is TRBV5-1 and J is TRBJ1-5; 8 bases agree with TRBD1. The CDR3 extends over 13 amino acids. V lost 2 bases and J lost 7; bases outside the gene matches: 2. Per germline, CDR1 SGHRS and CDR2 YFSETQ. CDR3 coding DNA: TGCGCCAGCAGCTTAGGACAGGGCCAGCCCCAGCATTTT. Its translation is CASSLGQGQPQHF.

This clone is a singleton in its sample. The chain couples TRBV11-1 to TRBJ2-1; 8 bases line up with TRBD2. Per the germline V gene, CDR1 is SGHAT and CDR2 is FQDESV (reference sequence). This CDR3 spans 13 amino acids. V lost 6 bases, J lost 8 bases, and 6 bases stayed unmatched. The CDR3 loop reads CASRPGTRDEQFF. CDR3 nucleotide sequence: TGTGCCAGCAGACCCGGGACTAGGGATGAGCAGTTCTTC. Looking up the rest from reference TRBV11-1 and TRBJ2-1 gives the full variable domain: EAEVAQSPRYKITEKSQAVAFWCDPISGHATLYWYRQILGQGPELLVQFQDESVVDDSQLPKDRFSAERLKGVDSTLKIQPAELGDSAMYLCASRPGTRDEQFFGPGTRLTVL.

This clone is a singleton in its sample. The CDR3 is CASSPTSGRSLYNEQFF. CDR3 nucleotides: TGTGCCAGCTCACCAACGAGCGGGAGGTCCCTTTACAATGAGCAGTTCTTC. The chain couples TRBV18 to TRBJ2-1, with TRBD2 identical over 9 bases. V lost 2 bases and J lost 4; bases outside the gene matches: 9. The CDR3 contains 17 residues. Per the germline V gene, CDR1 is KGHSH and CDR2 is LQKENI. Complete variable domain (other parts from reference TRBV18 and TRBJ2-1): NAGVMQNPRHLVRRRGQEARLRCSPMKGHSHVYWYRQLPEEGLKFMVYLQKENIIDESGMPKERFSAEFPKEGPSILRIQQVVRGDSAAYFCASSPTSGRSLYNEQFFGPGTRLTVL.

The chain carries TRBV30 and TRBJ1-6; D uncertain. The CDR3 runs to 12 residues. Germline V gene sequence: CDR1 GTSNPN, CDR2 SVGIG (reference sequence). V shed 5 bases and J shed 14 bases, with 16 bases lying between them. This CDR3 reads CAWGPELPTLHF. In nucleotides, the CDR3 is TGTGCCTGGGGACCGGAGCTCCCTACCCTCCACTTT.

The chain links TRBV5-1 to TRBJ1-1; TRBD1 is a possible D gene (6 bases). Germline loops: CDR1 SGHRS, CDR2 YFSETQ. Trimming removed 0 bases at V and 1 base at J, with 10 bases between. This CDR3 spans 15 amino acids. CDR3 region: CASSLATGTNTEAFF. As DNA, the CDR3 is TGCGCCAGCAGCTTGGCCACAGGGACGAACACTGAAGCTTTCTTT.

The chain joins TRBV3-1 (or the pseudogene TRBV3-2) to TRBJ1-2; D is perhaps TRBD1 (6 bases). V was clipped by 4 bases and J by 3 bases, with 12 bases between them. Germline V gene lookup returns CDR1 LGHDT and CDR2 YNNKEL (reference sequence). The CDR3 runs 14 residues. The CDR3 DNA is TGTGCCAGCAGCCTCCGGGACACGTACTATGGCTACACCTTC. It specifies CASSLRDTYYGYTF.

Concerning this clone: At the DNA level, this CDR3 is encoded by other sequences in the same sample as well. This sequence joins TRBV7-6 and TRBJ2-3; 9 positions match TRBD2. The CDR3 length is 16 residues. Germline-derived CDR1 and CDR2 are SGHVS and FNYEAQ. J gave up 4 bases and V 1 base, and 6 bases lay outside the gene matches. CDR3 nucleotide sequence: TGTGCCAGCAGCTTAGTGGGGCGGGGGGGCCCAGATACGCAGTATTTT. Encoded protein: CASSLVGRGGPDTQYF. Complete variable domain (other parts from reference TRBV7-6 and TRBJ2-3): GAGVSQSPRYKVTKRGQDVALRCDPISGHVSLYWYRQALGQGPEFLTYFNYEAQQDKSGLPNDRFSAERPEGSISTLTIQRTEQRDSAMYRCASSLVGRGGPDTQYFGPGTRLTVL.

The V gene is TRBV19, the J gene TRBJ1-5, with no clear D. V lost 7 bases and J lost 2, with 15 bases in between. This CDR3 has 15 amino acids. Germline V gene data show CDR1 as LNHDA and CDR2 as SQIVND (reference sequence). The DNA for the CDR3 is TGTGCCAGTACCGGGGAACAGAGCGGCAATCAGCCCCAGCATTTT. It encodes CASTGEQSGNQPQHF.

V and J are TRBV2 and TRBJ1-2; possibly TRBD1 for D (6 bases). Germline values: CDR1 SNHLY, CDR2 FYNNEI. The CDR3 covers 13 residues. The V and J ends lost 4 bases and 4 bases respectively, with 10 bases between them. The CDR3 coding sequence is TGTGCCAGCAGTGGCGACAGGACCTATGGCTACACCTTC. This sequence encodes CASSGDRTYGYTF.

The rearrangement links TRBV28 to TRBJ1-6, with unresolved D. V lost 4 bases and J 0 bases, leaving 4 bases between the germline ends. Germline assignment: CDR1 MDHEN and CDR2 SYDVKM. This CDR3 region has 14 residues. Here the CDR3 reads CASSSNSYNSPLHF. CDR3 DNA sequence: TGTGCCAGCAGTTCTAACTCCTATAATTCACCCCTCCACTTT. Looking up the rest from reference TRBV28 and TRBJ1-6 gives the full variable domain: DVKVTQSSRYLVKRTGEKVFLECVQDMDHENMFWYRQDPGLGLRLIYFSYDVKMKEKGDIPEGYSVSREKKERFSLILESASTNQTSMYLCASSSNSYNSPLHFGNGTRLTVT.

The genes are TRBV9 and TRBJ2-7; 13 bases are shared with TRBD2. The CDR3 covers 17 residues. The germline V gene encodes CDR1 SGDLS and CDR2 YYNGEE. Unmatched junction bases numbered 6, after V lost 0 bases and J lost 3 bases. The CDR3 sequence: CASSVGTSGGKHYEQYF. CDR3 bases: TGTGCCAGCAGCGTAGGGACTAGCGGGGGCAAACACTACGAGCAGTACTTC.

This chain uses TRBV30 with TRBJ2-1, with a weak D call TRBD1 (6 bases). Germline V gene sequence: CDR1 GTSNPN, CDR2 SVGIG (reference sequence). The CDR3 totals 13 residues. V was cut by 7 bases and J by 4 bases, with 14 bases left in between. CDR3 loop: CALDSMGYNEQFF. The CDR3 region has the DNA TGTGCCTTGGACAGTATGGGTTACAATGAGCAGTTCTTC.

The chain recombines TRBV4-1 with TRBJ1-3, with 9 positions matching TRBD1. Germline V CDR1 and CDR2: MGHRA, YSYEKL. The CDR3 runs to 17 residues. V dropped 1 base and J dropped 4; count of bases not matched to a gene: 8. For the CDR3, the DNA is TGCGCCAGCAGCCAAGGCCCACAGGGGGCGGGGGGAAACACCATATATTTT. Protein: CASSQGPQGAGGNTIYF.

This clone was seen more than once but under ten times. The V gene is TRBV28, the J gene TRBJ1-4, with unresolved D. Germline-derived CDR1 and CDR2 are MDHEN and SYDVKM. The V gene lost 4 bases and the J gene lost 4 bases, with 22 bases spanning the gap. This CDR3 spans 18 amino acids. CDR3 bases: TGTGCCAGCAGTTACCAGTTGGGTCAGGCGAAGTTTAATGAAAAACTGTTTTTT. Its protein is CASSYQLGQAKFNEKLFF.

V usage is TRBV6-5 and J usage is TRBJ2-7; 7 positions agree with TRBD1. The CDR3 runs 16 residues. From germline, CDR1 is MNHEY and CDR2 SVGAGI. V dropped 2 bases and J dropped 0; count of bases not matched to a gene: 7. CDR3 residues: CASSYRSGTASYEQYF. The CDR3 nucleotides read TGTGCCAGCAGTTACCGGTCCGGGACAGCCTCCTACGAGCAGTACTTC.

V gene TRBV9 combines with J gene TRBJ2-7; the match to TRBD2 covers 7 bases. CDR1 and CDR2 (germline): SGDLS, YYNGEE. This CDR3 comprises 12 residues. The ends lost 4 bases at V and 6 bases at J; junction bases unmatched: 4. CDR3 sequence: CASSPREGEQYF. The CDR3 nucleotides are TGTGCCAGCAGCCCCAGGGAGGGCGAGCAGTACTTC.